Listed below are T cell receptor beta chains from one sample, sequenced in a study of blood T cell repertoires in COVID-19. Repertoires were generated with immunoSEQ multiplex PCR, while TCRdb's copy carries only in-frame clones and drops some. The sample lists hundreds of thousands of clones; 85% to 90% were seen once. Sequencing was performed on PBMCs or T cells enriched from blood (not recorded which). The receptors come from a young man who had recovered from COVID-19. Both conserved end residues are part of each CDR3. The D gene is left open where the match is weak. For some rows the clone size is stated as once, few or many, or as a class when expanded; others skip it.

D gene	clone size	V gene	J gene	CDR3 protein	CDR3 DNA
NA	few	TRBV28	TRBJ1-6	CASSSWTVGSPLHF	TGTGCCAGCAGTTCCTGGACAGTTGGTTCACCCCTCCACTTT
NA	once	TRBV29-1	TRBJ2-5	CSVPMGRSPRYETQYF	TGCAGCGTCCCGATGGGGAGGTCCCCGAGGTATGAGACCCAGTACTTC
TRBD2	NA	TRBV9	TRBJ2-3	CASSSTPGLGDTQYF	TGTGCCAGCAGCTCCACTCCGGGACTAGGTGATACGCAGTATTTT
TRBD1	once	TRBV7-2	TRBJ2-7	CASSSRTGGFYEQYF	TGTGCCAGCAGCTCGCGGACAGGGGGGTTCTACGAGCAGTACTTC
NA	NA	TRBV3-1/TRBV3-2	TRBJ1-1	CASSQDFGPRVSTEAFF	TGTGCCAGCAGCCAAGATTTTGGTCCCCGGGTGAGCACTGAAGCTTTCTTT
NA	NA	TRBV10-3	TRBJ1-2	CAISEQDSGNYGYTF	TGTGCCATCAGTGAGCAGGACAGCGGAAACTATGGCTACACCTTC
NA	NA	TRBV30	TRBJ1-3	CAWSRGLSGNTIYF	TGTGCCTGGAGTAGAGGCCTCTCTGGAAACACCATATATTTT
NA	once	TRBV18	TRBJ1-2	CASSPLSGSNYGYTF	TGTGCCAGCTCACCATTATCGGGGTCTAACTATGGCTACACCTTC
NA	NA	TRBV6-6	TRBJ1-1	CASSYGDPPVSFF	TGTGCCAGCAGCTACGGAGATCCTCCCGTATCCTTCTTT
TRBD1	NA	TRBV5-1	TRBJ2-5	CASSFTGVFQETQYF	TGCGCCAGCAGTTTTACAGGGGTTTTCCAAGAGACCCAGTACTTC
TRBD1	once	TRBV19	TRBJ2-1	CASSDRVGYNEQFF	TGTGCCAGTAGTGACAGGGTAGGCTACAATGAGCAGTTCTTC
NA	NA	TRBV29-1	TRBJ2-5	CSVRAGETQYF	TGCAGCGTAAGGGCGGGAGAGACCCAGTACTTC
TRBD2	NA	TRBV5-1	TRBJ2-3	CASSLSGVSTDTQYF	TGCGCCAGCAGCCTAAGCGGGGTTAGCACAGATACGCAGTATTTT
TRBD1	NA	TRBV30	TRBJ1-6	CGSGTGVSSPLHF	TGTGGATCTGGGACAGGGGTTTCTTCACCCCTCCACTTT
TRBD2	few	TRBV28	TRBJ2-7	CASSFYGTSSYF	TGTGCCAGCAGTTTTTACGGGACTAGCTCGTACTTC
TRBD1	NA	TRBV10-3	TRBJ2-5	CAIGGQQETQYF	TGTGCCATCGGGGGACAGCAAGAGACCCAGTACTTC
TRBD1	once	TRBV28	TRBJ2-4	CASREGQGAKNIQYF	TGTGCCAGCAGAGAAGGACAGGGGGCCAAAAACATTCAGTACTTC
TRBD1	NA	TRBV19	TRBJ1-6	CASRGQGFGSPLHF	TGTGCCAGTAGAGGACAGGGGTTCGGTTCACCCCTCCACTTT
TRBD1	few	TRBV2	TRBJ1-1	CASISTGPTEAFF	TGTGCCAGCATTTCGACAGGGCCCACTGAAGCTTTCTTT
TRBD2	few	TRBV3-1/TRBV3-2	TRBJ2-6	CASTNKGRGYGANVLTF	TGTGCCAGCACCAACAAGGGGCGGGGGTATGGGGCCAACGTCCTGACTTTC